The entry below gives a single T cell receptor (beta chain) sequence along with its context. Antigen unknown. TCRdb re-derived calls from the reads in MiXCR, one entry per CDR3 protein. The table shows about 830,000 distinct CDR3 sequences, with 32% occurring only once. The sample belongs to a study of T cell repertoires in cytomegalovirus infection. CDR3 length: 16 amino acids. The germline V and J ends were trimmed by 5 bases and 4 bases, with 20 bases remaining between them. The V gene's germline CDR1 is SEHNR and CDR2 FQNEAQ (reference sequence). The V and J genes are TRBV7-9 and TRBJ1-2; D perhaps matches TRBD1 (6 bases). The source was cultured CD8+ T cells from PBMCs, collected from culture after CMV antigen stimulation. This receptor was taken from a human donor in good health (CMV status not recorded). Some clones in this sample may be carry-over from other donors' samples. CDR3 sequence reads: CASSLGTRAWSYGYTF. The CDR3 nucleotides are TGTGCCAGCAGCCTCGGGACACGGGCTTGGAGCTATGGCTACACCTTC.